These T cell receptor beta chains were read from a single sample in a study of cytomegalovirus exposure and HLA in healthy donors. Sequenced by immunoSEQ multiplex PCR; TCRdb stores in-frame clones only, minus some. This table has 100,000 to 150,000 clones, 80% appearing once. Source material: PBMCs. These receptors were collected from a man aged 30 to 39 in good health and CMV-seropositive. Each CDR3 is given with its conserved first and last residue. The D gene is left open where the match is weak. Size is stated for part of the rows, as once, few or many counts, or as a class when the clone is expanded.

d_call,j_call,v_call,clone_size,cdr3_aa,cdr3_nt
TRBD2,TRBJ2-3,TRBV19,once,CASSISVGLAGSSTDTQYF,TGTGCCAGTAGTATCTCGGTGGGACTAGCGGGGAGTAGCACAGATACGCAGTATTTT
TRBD1,TRBJ1-1,TRBV19,.,CASSLGQGFSEAFF,TGTGCCAGTAGTCTGGGACAGGGCTTTAGTGAAGCTTTCTTT
.,TRBJ2-1,TRBV7-9,.,CASTKILGGNAYNEQFF,TGTGCCAGCACCAAAATACTCGGGGGAAACGCCTACAATGAGCAGTTCTTC
.,TRBJ2-7,TRBV9,.,CASSVGPSYEQYF,TGTGCCAGCAGCGTAGGTCCTAGTTACGAGCAGTACTTC
TRBD2,TRBJ2-1,TRBV2,.,CASSEYERGGQLDEQFF,TGTGCCAGCAGTGAATATGAGCGGGGGGGCCAGTTGGATGAGCAGTTCTTC
.,TRBJ1-1,TRBV29-1,medium-sized,CSVTTWNTEAFF,TGCAGCGTTACGACATGGAACACTGAAGCTTTCTTT
TRBD1,TRBJ2-7,TRBV7-8,.,CASSPYRGGEVYEQYF,TGTGCCAGCAGCCCGTACAGAGGGGGCGAAGTATACGAGCAGTACTTC
.,TRBJ2-1,TRBV28,.,CASSLVGGPNEQFF,TGTGCCAGCAGTTTAGTGGGGGGGCCCAATGAGCAGTTCTTC
.,TRBJ1-1,TRBV29-1,.,CSAGNTEAFF,TGCAGCGCAGGGAACACTGAAGCTTTCTTT
.,TRBJ2-2,TRBV5-4,.,CASSLRSRENTGELFF,TGTGCCAGCAGCTTGAGGTCCCGGGAAAACACCGGGGAGCTGTTTTTT
.,TRBJ2-7,TRBV27,.,CASSLAGYSYEQYF,TGTGCCAGCAGTTTGGCAGGGTATTCCTACGAGCAGTACTTC
.,TRBJ1-5,TRBV4-1,.,CASSQDTRGGQPQHF,TGCGCCAGCAGCCAAGATACCCGGGGGGGTCAGCCCCAGCATTTT
.,TRBJ1-2,TRBV7-6,.,CASSSRGGRGEINYGYTF,TGTGCCAGCAGCTCGCGTGGGGGGAGAGGGGAAATTAACTATGGCTACACCTTC
TRBD2,TRBJ2-2,TRBV14,.,CASRYGGMNTGELFF,TGTGCCAGCAGATACGGGGGGATGAACACCGGGGAGCTGTTTTTT
TRBD2,TRBJ2-1,TRBV4-2,.,CASSKRGGGYNEQFF,TGTGCCAGCAGCAAACGCGGGGGGGGCTACAATGAGCAGTTCTTC
.,TRBJ1-2,TRBV27,.,CASSLRGNYGYTF,TGTGCCAGCAGTTTAAGGGGAAACTATGGCTACACCTTC